This is a list of T cell receptor beta chains from one sample in a study of T cell repertoires in cytomegalovirus infection. MiXCR, run by TCRdb on the reads, gives a single entry per CDR3 protein. Of about 100,000 distinct CDR3 sequences listed, more than 15% are singletons. The specimen sequenced was PBMCs. These receptors came from a human donor in good health (CMV status not recorded). Some clones in this sample may be carry-over from other donors' samples. Each CDR3 is given with its conserved first and last residue.

TRBJ1-5 TRBV4-1 CASSPYRGNQPQHF
TRBJ1-6 TRBV7-9 CASSSQGDNSPLHF
TRBJ2-3 TRBV7-2 CASSIYRQGNYADTQYF
TRBJ2-1 TRBV10-3 CAISLRAGTNEQFF
TRBJ2-2 TRBV7-9 CASSPLAGELFF
TRBJ2-7 TRBV20-1 CSARETRGGSYEQYF
TRBJ1-2 TRBV18 CASSPRTVYGYTF
TRBJ2-2 TRBV6-2/TRBV6-3 CASSLTGARNTGELFF
TRBJ1-1 TRBV4-3 CASSQEDRGQGEAFF
TRBJ2-2 TRBV7-2 CASSFSWVTGELFF
TRBJ1-3 TRBV12-3/TRBV12-4 CASSSRTYSGNTIFF
TRBJ2-1 TRBV29-1 CSVDPWDEQFF
TRBJ2-6 TRBV12-3/TRBV12-4 CASSFARVTGANVLTF
TRBJ2-5 TRBV7-2 CASSLGTSGEETQYF
TRBJ2-3 TRBV4-2 CASSQDSLAGVPDTQYF
TRBJ1-3 TRBV20-1 CSARDKDYLTRNTIYF
TRBJ1-2 TRBV19 CASKRDPQEGYTF
TRBJ2-5 TRBV2 CASSEERGETQYF
TRBJ2-1 TRBV29-1 CSVEINRGRGSQFF
TRBJ1-2 TRBV28 CASSLKVAYGYTF
TRBJ2-7 TRBV28 CASSQGQSYEQYF
TRBJ2-5 TRBV6-1 CASSPEAKTQYF
TRBJ2-2 TRBV7-8 CASSLTQGDTGELFF
TRBJ1-1 TRBV2 CASSEAGDSTDEAFF
TRBJ1-1 TRBV7-2 CASSLAGTGASTEAFF
TRBJ1-4 TRBV7-8 CASSVDRLNEKLFF
TRBJ2-2 TRBV11-2 CASSFRSGLAGGPGNTGELFF
TRBJ1-3 TRBV7-9 CASSYGTSGNTIYF
TRBJ2-3 TRBV11-2 CASSLDSGLGILFTDTQYF
TRBJ2-3 TRBV7-2 CASSLRGAKDTQYF
TRBJ2-3 TRBV7-6 CASSSPAAPGTDTQYF
TRBJ2-7 TRBV6-2/TRBV6-3 CASSQGQTTYEQYF
TRBJ1-1 TRBV29-1 CSVESSVYTEAFF
TRBJ2-3 TRBV6-2/TRBV6-3 CASSSQIDTQYF
TRBJ1-1 TRBV11-2 CASSLRRGRGSTEAFF
TRBJ1-4 TRBV30 CAWAAGTANEKLFF
TRBJ1-4 TRBV7-6 CASSPTAGHRLNEKLFF
TRBJ2-1 TRBV6-2/TRBV6-3 CASSSRLLAGPHNEQFF
TRBJ1-3 TRBV7-3 CASSAGQGADTIYF
TRBJ1-4 TRBV6-8 CASSGQYEKLFF
TRBJ2-3 TRBV7-3 CASSQDTDTQYF
TRBJ1-5 TRBV7-3 CASSLTVEGPQHF
TRBJ2-5 TRBV29-1 CSVEGRQGVKETQYF
TRBJ1-1 TRBV7-2 CASSPTIETEAFF
TRBJ2-3 TRBV20-1 CSAPVLRGTDTQYF
TRBJ2-5 TRBV2 CASSEALRGGETQYF
TRBJ1-1 TRBV7-2 CASSSGLNTEAFF
TRBJ1-3 TRBV7-2 CASSRGPSYSGNTIYF
TRBJ1-2 TRBV20-1 CSAMTTALGGYTF
TRBJ1-1 TRBV29-1 CSVPIQGAAEAFF
TRBJ1-2 TRBV7-3 CASSPLGGLYGYTF
TRBJ1-2 TRBV25-1 CASSDSDRPNGYTF
TRBJ2-2 TRBV7-2 CASSPRTSGGHSPNTGELFF
TRBJ2-1 TRBV6-2/TRBV6-3 CASRPQYNEQFF
TRBJ2-3 TRBV12-3/TRBV12-4 CASSLAAGTTDTQYF
TRBJ2-3 TRBV7-2 CASSPLTSGTDTQYF
TRBJ1-1 TRBV7-2 CASSTLRGRTEAFF
TRBJ1-2 TRBV28 CASGTDRRGGYTF
TRBJ1-2 TRBV4-3 CASSQGLQGANYGYTF
TRBJ1-4 TRBV29-1 CSVDTNEKLFF